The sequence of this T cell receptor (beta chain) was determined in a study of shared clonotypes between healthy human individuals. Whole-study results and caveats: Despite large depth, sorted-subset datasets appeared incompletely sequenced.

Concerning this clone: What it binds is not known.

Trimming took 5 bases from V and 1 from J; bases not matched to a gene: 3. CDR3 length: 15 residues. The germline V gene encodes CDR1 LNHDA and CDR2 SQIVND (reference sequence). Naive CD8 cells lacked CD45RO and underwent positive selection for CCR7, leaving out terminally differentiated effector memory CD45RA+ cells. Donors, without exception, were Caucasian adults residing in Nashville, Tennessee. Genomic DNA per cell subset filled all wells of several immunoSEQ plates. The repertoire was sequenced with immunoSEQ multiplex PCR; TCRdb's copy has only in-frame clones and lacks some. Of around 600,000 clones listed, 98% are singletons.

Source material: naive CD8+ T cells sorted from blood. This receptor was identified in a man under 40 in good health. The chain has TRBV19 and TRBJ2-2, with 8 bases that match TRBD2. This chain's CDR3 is CASSPGLVNTGELFF. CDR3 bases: TGTGCCAGTAGTCCGGGACTAGTGAACACCGGGGAGCTGTTTTTT.